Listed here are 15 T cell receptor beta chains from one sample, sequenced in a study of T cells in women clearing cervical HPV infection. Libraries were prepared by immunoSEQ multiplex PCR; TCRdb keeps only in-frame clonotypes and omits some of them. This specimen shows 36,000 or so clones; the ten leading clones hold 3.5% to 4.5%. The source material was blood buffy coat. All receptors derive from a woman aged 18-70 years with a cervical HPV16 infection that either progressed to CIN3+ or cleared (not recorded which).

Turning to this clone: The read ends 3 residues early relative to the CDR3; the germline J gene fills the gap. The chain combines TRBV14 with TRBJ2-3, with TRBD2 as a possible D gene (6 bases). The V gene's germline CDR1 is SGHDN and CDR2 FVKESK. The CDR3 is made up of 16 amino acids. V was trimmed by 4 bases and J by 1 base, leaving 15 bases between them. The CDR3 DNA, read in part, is TGTGCCAGCAGCCCCCGAAGGTGGGGGGGCACAGATACG. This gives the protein CASSPRRWGGTDT. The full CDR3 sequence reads CASSPRRWGGTDTQYF.

The CDR3 loop reads CAWELAVHRETQYF. The sequenced part of the CDR3 DNA is TGTGCCTGGGAGCTAGCGGTCCACCGAGAGACC. The genes are TRBV30 and TRBJ2-5, with 7 nucleotides matching TRBD2. The read gets to within 3 residues of the CDR3 end, and the germline J gene fills in the rest. CDR1 GTSNPN and CDR2 SVGIG come from the germline V gene (reference sequence). The CDR3 covers 14 residues. The J segment lost 4 bases and the V segment lost 5 bases, leaving 10 bases of the junction unmatched.

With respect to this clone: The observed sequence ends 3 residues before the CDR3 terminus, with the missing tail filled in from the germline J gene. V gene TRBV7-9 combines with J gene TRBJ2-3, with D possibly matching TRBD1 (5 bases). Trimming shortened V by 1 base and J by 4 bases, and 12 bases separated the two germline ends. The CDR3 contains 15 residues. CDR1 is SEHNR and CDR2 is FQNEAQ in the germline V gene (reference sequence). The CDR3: CASSLGPGWADTQYF. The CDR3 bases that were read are TGTGCCAGCAGCTTAGGTCCAGGGTGGGCAGATACG.

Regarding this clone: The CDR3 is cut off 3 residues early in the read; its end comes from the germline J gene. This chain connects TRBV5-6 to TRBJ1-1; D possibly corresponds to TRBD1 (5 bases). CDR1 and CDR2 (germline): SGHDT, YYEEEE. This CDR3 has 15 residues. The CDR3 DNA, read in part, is TGTGCCAGCAGCTTGTACCCGGACACCCTTCGGGAA. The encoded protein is CASSLYPDTLRE. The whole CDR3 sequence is CASSLYPDTLREAFF.

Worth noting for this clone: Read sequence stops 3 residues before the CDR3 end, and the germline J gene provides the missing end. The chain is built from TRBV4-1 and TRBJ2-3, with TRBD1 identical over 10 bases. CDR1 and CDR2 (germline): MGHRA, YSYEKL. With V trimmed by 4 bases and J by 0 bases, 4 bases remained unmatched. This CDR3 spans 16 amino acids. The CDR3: CASSLGQGGSTDTQYF. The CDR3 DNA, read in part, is TGCGCCAGCAGCCTAGGACAGGGGGGAAGCACAGATACG.

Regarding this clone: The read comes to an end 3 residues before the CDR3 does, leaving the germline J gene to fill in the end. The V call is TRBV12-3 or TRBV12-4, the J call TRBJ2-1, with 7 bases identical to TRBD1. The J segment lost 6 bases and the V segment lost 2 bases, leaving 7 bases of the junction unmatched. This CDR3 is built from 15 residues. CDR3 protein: CASSLYETGINEQFF. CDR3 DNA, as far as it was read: TGTGCCAGCAGTTTATACGAGACAGGGATCAATGAG.

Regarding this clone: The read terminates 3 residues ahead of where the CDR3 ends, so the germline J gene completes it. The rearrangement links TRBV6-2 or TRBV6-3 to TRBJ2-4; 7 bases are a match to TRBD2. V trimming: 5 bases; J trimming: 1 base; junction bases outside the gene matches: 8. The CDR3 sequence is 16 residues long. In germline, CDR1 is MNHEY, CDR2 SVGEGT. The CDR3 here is CASSTEGREAKNIQYF. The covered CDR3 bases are TGTGCCAGCAGTACCGAGGGGAGGGAGGCCAAAAACATT.

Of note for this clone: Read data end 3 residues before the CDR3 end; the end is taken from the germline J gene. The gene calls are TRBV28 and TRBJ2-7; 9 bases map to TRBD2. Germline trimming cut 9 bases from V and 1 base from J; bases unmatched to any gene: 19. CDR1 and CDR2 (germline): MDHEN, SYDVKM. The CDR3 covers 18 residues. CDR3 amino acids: CARIGASETSGRSYEQYF. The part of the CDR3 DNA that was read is TGTGCCAGGATCGGAGCCTCCGAGACAAGCGGGAGGTCCTACGAG.

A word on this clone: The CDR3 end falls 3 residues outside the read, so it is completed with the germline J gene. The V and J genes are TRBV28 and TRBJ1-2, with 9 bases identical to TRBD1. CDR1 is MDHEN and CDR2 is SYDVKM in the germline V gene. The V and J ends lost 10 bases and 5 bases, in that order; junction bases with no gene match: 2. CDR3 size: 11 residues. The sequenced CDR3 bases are TGTGCCACCGGGACAGGGTATGGC. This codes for CATGTGYG. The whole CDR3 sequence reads CATGTGYGYTF.

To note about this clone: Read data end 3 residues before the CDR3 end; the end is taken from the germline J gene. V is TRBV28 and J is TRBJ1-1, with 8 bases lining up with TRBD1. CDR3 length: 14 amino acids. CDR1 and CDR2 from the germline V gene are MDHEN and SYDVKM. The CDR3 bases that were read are TGTGCCAGCAGGATGATACTCAGGGGGCGGGAA. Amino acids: CASRMILRGRE. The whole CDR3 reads CASRMILRGREAFF.

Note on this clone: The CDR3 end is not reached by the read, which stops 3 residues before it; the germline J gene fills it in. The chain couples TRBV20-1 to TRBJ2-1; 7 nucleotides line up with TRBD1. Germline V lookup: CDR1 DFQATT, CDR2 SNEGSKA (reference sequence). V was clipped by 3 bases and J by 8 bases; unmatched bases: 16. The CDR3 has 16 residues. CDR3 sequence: CSARQGERHPVDEQFF. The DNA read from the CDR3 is TGCAGTGCTAGGCAGGGGGAGCGCCATCCCGTCGATGAG.

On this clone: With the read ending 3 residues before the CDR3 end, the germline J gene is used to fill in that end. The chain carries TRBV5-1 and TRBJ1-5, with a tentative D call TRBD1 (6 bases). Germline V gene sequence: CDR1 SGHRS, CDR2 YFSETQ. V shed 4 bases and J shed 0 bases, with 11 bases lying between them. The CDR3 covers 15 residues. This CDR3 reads CASSETGNSNQPQHF. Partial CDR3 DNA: TGCGCCAGCAGCGAAACAGGGAATAGCAATCAGCCC.

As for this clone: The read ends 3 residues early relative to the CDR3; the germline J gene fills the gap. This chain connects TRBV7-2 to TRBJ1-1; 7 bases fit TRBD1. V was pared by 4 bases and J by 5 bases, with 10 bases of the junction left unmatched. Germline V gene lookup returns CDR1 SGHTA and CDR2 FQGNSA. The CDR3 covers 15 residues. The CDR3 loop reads CASSSLPGQRTEAFF. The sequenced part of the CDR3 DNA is TGTGCCAGCAGCTCGCTTCCGGGACAGCGGACTGAA.

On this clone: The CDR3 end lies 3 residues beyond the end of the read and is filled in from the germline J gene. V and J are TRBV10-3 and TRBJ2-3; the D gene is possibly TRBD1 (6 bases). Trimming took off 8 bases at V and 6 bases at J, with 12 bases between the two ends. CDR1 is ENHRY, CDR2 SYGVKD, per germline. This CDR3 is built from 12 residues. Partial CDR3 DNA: TGTGCCATCGAAACAGGGATGGATACG. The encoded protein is CAIETGMDT. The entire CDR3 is CAIETGMDTQYF.

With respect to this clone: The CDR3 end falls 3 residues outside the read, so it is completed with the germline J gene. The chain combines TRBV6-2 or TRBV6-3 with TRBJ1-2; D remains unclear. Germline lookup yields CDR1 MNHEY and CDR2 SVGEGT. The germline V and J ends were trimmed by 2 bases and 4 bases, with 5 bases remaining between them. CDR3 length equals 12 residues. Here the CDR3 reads CASSYSFYGYTF. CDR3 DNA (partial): TGTGCCAGCAGTTACAGCTTCTATGGC.